This T cell receptor (beta chain) was sequenced for a study of blood T cell repertoires in COVID-19 (TCRdb year 2020). For the study in its entirety: Samples covering the acute and convalescent phases of COVID-19 were provided by collaborators in the United States, Italy and Spain. The material from the prospective study consisted of cDNA or gDNA derived from T cells, B-cell-depleted T cells, or PBMCs. The dataset comprised deeply sampled blood TCRbeta repertoires from subjects exposed to, actively infected with, or recovered from COVID-19. The repertoires were made available in a free public database intended to serve as a resource for research on the immune response to SARS-CoV-2. The samples were drawn from the first 160 participants of the ongoing ImmuneRACE study and from 1,200 or so subjects provided by 6 global collaborators. A de-identified subject ID, COVID-19 status, age in years and sex were almost always included in the sample metadata. HLA class I and class II types, where available, came from metadata supplied by the sample provider rather than from assay-based typing.

The germline V and J ends show losses of 4 bases and 2 bases respectively, and no gene match explains 8 bases of the junction. There are 15 amino acids in the CDR3, from cysteine to phenylalanine inclusive. Here the CDR3 DNA is all that survives: 45 bases in frame from base 1. CDR1 and CDR2, looked up from the germline V gene, are MGHRA and YSYEKL. In the case of this clone: What antigen it recognizes has not been identified. No much larger clone exists at a distance of one base, and base qualities are not known.

What the study reported, not specific to this receptor: How much clinical and demographic metadata was included differed by source and by participant, and the metadata was provided uncurated.

The immunoSEQ Assay, a bias-controlled multiplex PCR, was used to amplify TCRbeta CDR3 regions from genomic DNA. Turning to the authors' computational methods: The number of nucleated cells in each sample was estimated by amplification of reference gene primers within the assay. Sequence reads were collapsed and filtered to measure the absolute abundance of every unique TCRbeta CDR3 rearrangement. For each sample, productive Simpson clonality was calculated as the square root of Simpson's diversity index across productive rearrangements. TCRdb took this table from immuneACCESS and kept in-frame rearrangements with V and J called. Such tables lack part of the clones; where checked against another copy, unresolved V genes explain under half of the gap, and the rest is unexplained. V and J calls and clone size are those listed in that table; D and trimming were worked out from the DNA. The table for this sample lists about 280,000 clones; roughly 90% of them were counted only once. Approximately 2% of the sample is in the top ten clones.

Enrolling through a virtual design, the prospective study's participants ranged in age from about 18 to 89 years and lived across about two dozen United States geographic areas. To assign participants to cohorts, the prospective study relied on clinical history that participants themselves reported in a screening survey and a study questionnaire. For ImmuneRACE Cohort 3, a participant was defined as recovered based on two consecutive negative NP/OP PCR tests, clearance by a healthcare professional, or resolution of symptoms. In the prospective study, whole blood, serum and a nasopharyngeal or oropharyngeal swab were collected from each participant by mobile phlebotomists. Over an approximately 2-month period, participants in the prospective study had the option of providing additional blood draws and questionnaires. Before DNA extraction, prospective study blood samples were shipped either frozen or at room temperature.

The specimen sequenced was PBMCs or T cells enriched from blood (not recorded which). The rearrangement joined TRBV4-1 to TRBJ2-7, with 7 junctional bases fitting TRBD1. The sequence derives from a woman aged 55-75 years who had recovered from COVID-19. CDR3 protein: CASSPQTGTAYEQYF. The DNA sequence is as follows: TGCGCCAGCAGCCCACAAACCGGGACAGCCTACGAGCAGTACTTC.